The rows below give T cell receptor beta chains drawn from one sample of a study of shared clonotypes between healthy human individuals. The method was immunoSEQ multiplex PCR; TCRdb's version includes in-frame clones alone and lacks a portion of them. In the table there are approximately 1.5 million clones, about 98.5% of which are singletons. The material sequenced was naive CD4+ T cells sorted from blood. These receptors all stem from a man aged 25 to 40 in good health. Each CDR3 is given with its conserved first and last residue. A D gene is named only where the DNA matches it firmly. Rows may omit the clone size; those that give it use once, few, many or a size class.

j_call | v_call | d_call | clone_size | cdr3_nt | cdr3_aa
TRBJ1-2 | TRBV7-9 | NA | NA | TGTGCCAGCAGCTTAGTTAGCGATTACTATGGCTACACCTTC | CASSLVSDYYGYTF
TRBJ2-2 | TRBV28 | NA | NA | TGTGCCAGCAGTTTACCCCGGCCTACCGGGGAGCTGTTTTTT | CASSLPRPTGELFF
TRBJ1-2 | TRBV18 | NA | NA | TGTGCCAGCTCACCACTAGACTTACAGAATATCAACTATGGCTACACCTTC | CASSPLDLQNINYGYTF
TRBJ2-7 | TRBV28 | TRBD2 | NA | TGTGCCAGCAGAACAGCGGGAGGGCTAAACGAGCAGTACTTC | CASRTAGGLNEQYF
TRBJ1-5 | TRBV7-4 | NA | NA | TGTGCCAGCAGCTCCTCAGGGAATCAGCCCCAGCATTTT | CASSSSGNQPQHF
TRBJ2-3 | TRBV11-2 | NA | NA | TGTGCCAGCAGCTTAGCAGAAAGGCGCAAGACAGATACGCAGTATTTT | CASSLAERRKTDTQYF
TRBJ2-1 | TRBV10-3 | NA | NA | TGTGCCATCAGTGAGTCGGGAGTAGAGCAGTTCTTC | CAISESGVEQFF
TRBJ2-1 | TRBV2 | NA | NA | TGTGCCAGCAGGGTAGACGGAGCTCCTACAATGAAGCAGTTCTTC | CASRVDGAPTMKQFF
TRBJ2-2 | TRBV5-1 | NA | NA | TGCGCCAGCGGACTTTCTAGCGAGACGAGCGGGGAGCTGTTTTTT | CASGLSSETSGELFF
TRBJ1-1 | TRBV5-1 | NA | NA | TGCGCCAGCAGCTTGGATTCCGGGACTGAAGCTTTCTTT | CASSLDSGTEAFF
TRBJ2-7 | TRBV29-1 | NA | NA | TGCAGCGCCAACGGGGGCTACGAGCAGTACTTC | CSANGGYEQYF
TRBJ2-3 | TRBV10-1 | NA | NA | TGCGCCAGCGGCGGAGCTAGCACAGATACGCAGTATTTT | CASGGASTDTQYF
TRBJ2-5 | TRBV9 | TRBD1 | NA | TGTGCCAGCAGCGACCGGGACAGGGGTGGGACCCAGTACTTC | CASSDRDRGGTQYF
TRBJ1-3 | TRBV18 | TRBD1 | once | TGTGCCAGCTCACCGCTGCCTACAGGGGGCTCTGGAAACACCATATATTTT | CASSPLPTGGSGNTIYF
TRBJ2-1 | TRBV6-5 | TRBD1 | NA | TGTGCCAGCAGATTACCGGGACAGGGGGCTGGAGAGCAGTTCTTC | CASRLPGQGAGEQFF
TRBJ1-2 | TRBV28 | NA | NA | TGTGCCAGCAGTTTCGGTTTGGGCTATGGCTACACCTTC | CASSFGLGYGYTF
TRBJ1-2 | TRBV2 | NA | NA | TGTGCCAGCAGTGATGAGGGGGGCAGAGTAGGTGGCTACACCTTC | CASSDEGGRVGGYTF
TRBJ1-5 | TRBV19 | TRBD1 | NA | TGTGCCAGTAGTATAGGGGTGGACAGGGGGCATCCGCCCCAGCATTTT | CASSIGVDRGHPPQHF
TRBJ2-5 | TRBV5-4 | NA | NA | TGTGCCAGCAGCTTGGCCCGTCTCCAAGAGACCCAGTACTTC | CASSLARLQETQYF
TRBJ2-3 | TRBV5-1 | NA | NA | TGCGCCAGCAGCTTGCAGGGGAGGGCAGATACGCAGTATTTT | CASSLQGRADTQYF
TRBJ2-2 | TRBV15 | TRBD2 | once | TGTGCCACCAGCAGAGGACTAGCGGGAGGTGCGAACACCGGGGAGCTGTTTTTT | CATSRGLAGGANTGELFF
TRBJ2-7 | TRBV9 | TRBD2 | NA | TGTGCCAGCAGCGTAGGTCCAGCGGGAGAAGGACCGCCCTACGAGCAGTACTTC | CASSVGPAGEGPPYEQYF
TRBJ1-4 | TRBV5-5 | NA | NA | TGTGCCAGCAGCTTTTCCGGGGACGAAAAACTGTTTTTT | CASSFSGDEKLFF
TRBJ2-2 | TRBV10-2 | NA | NA | TGCGCCAGCAGTGAGTCGATCGTAGTAAACACCGGGGAGCTGTTTTTT | CASSESIVVNTGELFF
TRBJ1-3 | TRBV29-1 | TRBD1 | NA | TGCAGCGTTGAAAAGGGGGCAAACACCATATATTTT | CSVEKGANTIYF
TRBJ1-4 | TRBV7-9 | NA | NA | TGTGCCAGCAGCTTCGGGGGTTGGGAGGCTAATGAAAAACTGTTTTTT | CASSFGGWEANEKLFF
TRBJ1-2 | TRBV10-2 | TRBD1 | NA | TGCGCCAGCAGCGGACGGGACGGGACAGGAGACCCTATGGCATATGGCTACACCTTC | CASSGRDGTGDPMAYGYTF
TRBJ2-3 | TRBV27 | NA | NA | TGTGCCAGCAGTTCTCACCGGGATACGCAGTATTTT | CASSSHRDTQYF
TRBJ2-3 | TRBV27 | NA | NA | TGTGCCAGCAGTTCAAAGCGACCTTACGATACGCAGTATTTT | CASSSKRPYDTQYF
TRBJ1-2 | TRBV29-1 | NA | NA | TGCAGCGTTCGGGAGGGATGGTATGGCTACACCTTC | CSVREGWYGYTF
TRBJ1-1 | TRBV5-1 | TRBD1 | few | TGCGCCAGCAGCTTGGGGTTGGCAGGGGGAAACACTGAAGCTTTCTTT | CASSLGLAGGNTEAFF
TRBJ2-7 | TRBV9 | TRBD1 | NA | TGTGCCAGCAGCGTAGCAGGACAGGTTGTCTACGAGCAGTACTTC | CASSVAGQVVYEQYF
TRBJ2-1 | TRBV11-2 | TRBD1 | NA | TGTGCCAGCAGCCCTTACCCAACAGGGGGGACCTACAATGAGCAGTTCTTC | CASSPYPTGGTYNEQFF
TRBJ2-7 | TRBV28 | NA | NA | TGTGCCAGCAGACCCGGGGCTGCCTACGAGCAGTACTTC | CASRPGAAYEQYF
TRBJ2-1 | TRBV5-1 | TRBD2 | NA | TGCGCCAGCAGCTCCGAGGGCGGGAGTGTCTACAATGAGCAGTTCTTC | CASSSEGGSVYNEQFF
TRBJ1-2 | TRBV2 | NA | NA | TGTGCCGGAGGACAGAGGGCGGGTCTCTATGGCTACACCTTC | CAGGQRAGLYGYTF
TRBJ2-7 | TRBV5-1 | TRBD1 | once | TGCGCCAGCAGCTTGGCCGGGACAGGGGCCTCCGAGCAGTACTTC | CASSLAGTGASEQYF
TRBJ2-7 | TRBV7-9 | NA | NA | TGTGCCAGCAGCTACGGGACCGACATCTCCTACGAGCAGTACTTC | CASSYGTDISYEQYF
TRBJ2-5 | TRBV5-1 | TRBD2 | NA | TGCGCCAGCAGCGAGGTAGCGGGAGTGGGGACCCAGTACTTC | CASSEVAGVGTQYF
TRBJ2-1 | TRBV30 | TRBD1 | NA | TGTGCCTGGAGTGTTTTCCCGGGACAGGTACCCCCACTCTCCTACAATGAGCAGTTCTTC | CAWSVFPGQVPPLSYNEQFF
TRBJ2-2 | TRBV6-5 | NA | NA | TGTGCCAGCAGCTTAGCCGGGGAGCTGTTTTTT | CASSLAGELFF
TRBJ2-6 | TRBV5-1 | NA | NA | TGCGCCAGCAGCTTGGCCAGCTCTCCCGGGGCCAACGTCCTGACTTTC | CASSLASSPGANVLTF
TRBJ2-3 | TRBV7-6 | TRBD2 | once | TGTGCCAGCAGCCTCCCATCTAGCGGTAGCACAGATACGCAGTATTTT | CASSLPSSGSTDTQYF
TRBJ2-7 | TRBV6-4 | NA | NA | TGTGCCAGCAGTAAGGACGGATTCTCCTACGAGCAGTACTTC | CASSKDGFSYEQYF
TRBJ1-5 | TRBV28 | NA | NA | TGTGCCAGCAGTTTAACCCAGGGCGGCAATCAGCCCCAGCATTTT | CASSLTQGGNQPQHF
TRBJ1-2 | TRBV10-2 | NA | NA | TGCGCCAGCAGTGTAGGGAATGGCTACACCTTC | CASSVGNGYTF
TRBJ2-1 | TRBV27 | TRBD2 | NA | TGTGCCAGTTCTAAAAGTGGCGGGGGGAGCTCCTACAATGAGCAGTTCTTC | CASSKSGGGSSYNEQFF
TRBJ2-2 | TRBV5-1 | NA | NA | TGCGCCAGCAGCCCACAGACCAGTCCCGGGGAGCTGTTTTTT | CASSPQTSPGELFF
TRBJ2-3 | TRBV29-1 | NA | NA | TGCAGCGTTTCCCGCAGGGGGGCAGATACGCAGTATTTT | CSVSRRGADTQYF
TRBJ2-7 | TRBV18 | NA | NA | TGTGCCAGCTCCCGGAAACCGGGCTCCGTGCCCTACGAGCAGTACTTC | CASSRKPGSVPYEQYF
TRBJ2-7 | TRBV7-2 | NA | NA | TGTGCCAGCAGCTTAGGTGGCAGGATTATTTCCTACGAGCAGTACTTC | CASSLGGRIISYEQYF
TRBJ2-7 | TRBV5-1 | NA | NA | TGCGCCAGCAGCTCCGGACGGGGCAGCGTTTGGCAGTACTTC | CASSSGRGSVWQYF